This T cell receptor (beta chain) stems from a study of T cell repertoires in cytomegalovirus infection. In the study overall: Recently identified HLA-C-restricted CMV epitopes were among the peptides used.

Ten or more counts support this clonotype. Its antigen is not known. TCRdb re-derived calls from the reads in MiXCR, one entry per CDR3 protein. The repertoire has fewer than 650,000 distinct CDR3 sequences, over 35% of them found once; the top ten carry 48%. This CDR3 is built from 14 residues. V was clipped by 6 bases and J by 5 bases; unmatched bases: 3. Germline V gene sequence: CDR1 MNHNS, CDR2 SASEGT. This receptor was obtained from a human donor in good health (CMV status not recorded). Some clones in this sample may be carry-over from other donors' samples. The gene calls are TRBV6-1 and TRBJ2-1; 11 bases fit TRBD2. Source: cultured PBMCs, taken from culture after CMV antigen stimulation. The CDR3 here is CASRVSGGDNEQFF. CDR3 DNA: TGTGCCAGCAGAGTTAGCGGGGGGGACAATGAGCAGTTCTTC.